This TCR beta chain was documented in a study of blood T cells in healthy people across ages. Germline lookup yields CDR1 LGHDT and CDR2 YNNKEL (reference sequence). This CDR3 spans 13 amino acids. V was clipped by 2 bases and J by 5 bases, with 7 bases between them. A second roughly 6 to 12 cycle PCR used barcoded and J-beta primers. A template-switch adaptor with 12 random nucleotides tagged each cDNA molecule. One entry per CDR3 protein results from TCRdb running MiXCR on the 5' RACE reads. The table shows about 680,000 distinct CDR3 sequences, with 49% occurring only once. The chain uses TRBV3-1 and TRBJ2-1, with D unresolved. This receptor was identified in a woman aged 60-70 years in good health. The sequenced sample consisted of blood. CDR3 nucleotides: TGTGCCAGCAGCCAACGGAGACACAATGAGCAGTTCTTC. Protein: CASSQRRHNEQFF.